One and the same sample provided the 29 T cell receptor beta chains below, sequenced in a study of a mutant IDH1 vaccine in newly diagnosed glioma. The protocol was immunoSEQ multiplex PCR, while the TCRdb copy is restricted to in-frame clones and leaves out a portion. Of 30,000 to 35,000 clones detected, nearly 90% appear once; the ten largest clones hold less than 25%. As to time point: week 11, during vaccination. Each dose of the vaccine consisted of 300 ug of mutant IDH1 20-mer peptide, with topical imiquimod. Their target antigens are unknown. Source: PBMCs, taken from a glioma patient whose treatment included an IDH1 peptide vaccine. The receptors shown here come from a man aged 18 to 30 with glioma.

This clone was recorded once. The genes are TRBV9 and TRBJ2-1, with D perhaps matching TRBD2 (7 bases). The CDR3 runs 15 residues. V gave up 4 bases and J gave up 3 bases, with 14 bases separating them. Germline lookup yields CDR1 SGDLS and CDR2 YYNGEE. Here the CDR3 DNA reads TGTGCCAGCAGCACCACAGGGACTAACTACAATGAGCAGTTCTTC. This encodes CASSTTGTNYNEQFF.

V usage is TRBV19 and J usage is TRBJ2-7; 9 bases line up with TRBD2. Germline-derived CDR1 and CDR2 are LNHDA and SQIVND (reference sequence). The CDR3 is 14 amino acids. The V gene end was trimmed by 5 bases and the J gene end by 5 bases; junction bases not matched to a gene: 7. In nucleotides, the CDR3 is TGTGCCAGTAGTCCACGACTAGCGGACGACGAGCAGTACTTC. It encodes CASSPRLADDEQYF.

The CDR3 region has the DNA TGTGCCTGGAGAAAAGCGGGACTCACAGATACGCAGTATTTT. Its translation: CAWRKAGLTDTQYF. This chain uses TRBV30 with TRBJ2-3, with TRBD2 matching 7 bases. The CDR3 is 14 residues long. The V and J ends lost 3 bases and 2 bases, in that order; junction bases with no gene match: 5. Germline lookup yields CDR1 GTSNPN and CDR2 SVGIG (reference sequence).

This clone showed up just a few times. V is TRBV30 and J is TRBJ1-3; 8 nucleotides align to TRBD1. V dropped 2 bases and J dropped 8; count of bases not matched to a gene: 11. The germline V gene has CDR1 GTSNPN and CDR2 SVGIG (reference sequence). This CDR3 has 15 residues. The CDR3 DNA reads TGTGCCTGGAGTCTAACTCGGACAGGGAGACACACCATATATTTT. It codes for CAWSLTRTGRHTIYF.

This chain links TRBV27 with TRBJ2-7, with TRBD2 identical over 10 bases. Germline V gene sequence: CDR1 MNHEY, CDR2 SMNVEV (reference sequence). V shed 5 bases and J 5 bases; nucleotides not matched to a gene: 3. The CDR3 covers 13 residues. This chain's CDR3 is CASSPGTSDEQYF. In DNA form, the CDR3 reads TGTGCCAGCAGTCCGGGGACTAGCGACGAGCAGTACTTC.

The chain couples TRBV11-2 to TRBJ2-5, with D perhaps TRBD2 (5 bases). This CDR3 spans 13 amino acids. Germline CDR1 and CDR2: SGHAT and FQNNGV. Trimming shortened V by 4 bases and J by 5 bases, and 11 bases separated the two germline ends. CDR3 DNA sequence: TGTGCCAGCAGCTCGCGGGTGGGGGAGACCCAGTACTTC. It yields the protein CASSSRVGETQYF.

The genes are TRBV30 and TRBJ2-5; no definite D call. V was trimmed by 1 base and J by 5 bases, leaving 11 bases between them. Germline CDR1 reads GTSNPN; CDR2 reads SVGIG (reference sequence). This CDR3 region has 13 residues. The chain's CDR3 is CAWSEGGVETQYF. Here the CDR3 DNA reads TGTGCCTGGAGTGAGGGCGGCGTGGAGACCCAGTACTTC.

Here the CDR3 reads CASSMVGRGNMNTEAFF. In nucleotides, the CDR3 is TGTGCCAGTAGTATGGTGGGACGGGGAAACATGAACACTGAAGCTTTCTTT. The V call is TRBV19, the J call TRBJ1-1; a weak D match, TRBD1 (5 bases). This CDR3 contains 17 residues. CDR1 and CDR2 from the germline V gene are LNHDA and SQIVND (reference sequence). Trimming took off 3 bases at V and 0 bases at J, with 17 bases between the two ends.

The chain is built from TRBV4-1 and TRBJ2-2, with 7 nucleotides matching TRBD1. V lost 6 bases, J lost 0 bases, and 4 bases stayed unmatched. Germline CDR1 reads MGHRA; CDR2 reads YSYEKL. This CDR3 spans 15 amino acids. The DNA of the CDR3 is TGCGCCAGCAGTCGGGACAGCGCGAACACCGGGGAGCTGTTTTTT. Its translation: CASSRDSANTGELFF.

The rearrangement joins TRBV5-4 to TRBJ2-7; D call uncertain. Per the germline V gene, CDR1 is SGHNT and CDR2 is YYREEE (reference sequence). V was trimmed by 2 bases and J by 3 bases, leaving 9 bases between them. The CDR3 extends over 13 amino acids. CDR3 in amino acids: CASSLKGSYEQYF. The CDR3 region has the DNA TGTGCCAGCAGCTTAAAGGGAAGCTACGAGCAGTACTTC.

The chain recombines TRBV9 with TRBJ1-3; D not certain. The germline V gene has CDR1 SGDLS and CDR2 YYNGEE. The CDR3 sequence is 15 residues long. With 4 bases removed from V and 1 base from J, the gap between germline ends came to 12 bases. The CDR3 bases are TGTGCCAGCAGCCCCTCGGGAGGGTCTGGAAACACCATATATTTT. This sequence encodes CASSPSGGSGNTIYF.

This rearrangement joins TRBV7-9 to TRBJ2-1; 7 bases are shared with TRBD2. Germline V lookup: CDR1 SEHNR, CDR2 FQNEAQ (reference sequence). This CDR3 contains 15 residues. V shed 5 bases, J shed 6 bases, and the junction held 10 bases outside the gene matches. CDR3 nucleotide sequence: TGTGCCAGCAGCCCCAGCGGGATGGGTTCCAATGAGCAGTTCTTC. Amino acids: CASSPSGMGSNEQFF.

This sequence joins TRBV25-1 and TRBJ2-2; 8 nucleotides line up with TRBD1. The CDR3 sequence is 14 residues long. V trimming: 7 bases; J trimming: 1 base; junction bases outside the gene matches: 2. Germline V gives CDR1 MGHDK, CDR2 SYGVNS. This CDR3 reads CASIGQGNTGELFF. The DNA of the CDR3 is TGTGCCAGCATAGGACAGGGGAACACCGGGGAGCTGTTTTTT.

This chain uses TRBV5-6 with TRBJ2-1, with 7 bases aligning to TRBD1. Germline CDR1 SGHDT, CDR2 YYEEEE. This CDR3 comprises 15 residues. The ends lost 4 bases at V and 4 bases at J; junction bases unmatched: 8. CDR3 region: CASSDSGTEYNEQFF. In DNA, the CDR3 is TGTGCCAGCAGCGATTCGGGGACAGAATACAATGAGCAGTTCTTC.

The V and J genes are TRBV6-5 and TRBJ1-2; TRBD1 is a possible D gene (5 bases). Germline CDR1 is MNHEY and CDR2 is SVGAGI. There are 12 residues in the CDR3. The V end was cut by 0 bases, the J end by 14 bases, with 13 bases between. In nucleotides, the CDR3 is TGTGCCAGCAGTTACTCTCAGGGAGCTCTTACCTTC. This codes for CASSYSQGALTF.

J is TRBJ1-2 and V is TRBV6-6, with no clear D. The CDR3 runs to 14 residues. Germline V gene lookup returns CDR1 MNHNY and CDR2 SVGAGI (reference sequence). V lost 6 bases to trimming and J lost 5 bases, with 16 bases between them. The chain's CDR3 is CASSPPETLYGYTF. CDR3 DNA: TGTGCCAGCAGCCCCCCGGAGACCCTTTATGGCTACACCTTC.

In DNA form, the CDR3 reads TGTGCCAGCAGCCACTTGGGGGCAGGGGACTCCACCGGGGAGCTGTTTTTT. Protein product: CASSHLGAGDSTGELFF. The chain joins TRBV4-2 to TRBJ2-2, with D perhaps being TRBD1 or TRBD2 (6 bases each). This CDR3 region has 17 residues. The V gene lost 3 bases and the J gene lost 4 bases, with 18 bases spanning the gap. CDR1 is LGHNA and CDR2 is YNFKEQ in the germline V gene.

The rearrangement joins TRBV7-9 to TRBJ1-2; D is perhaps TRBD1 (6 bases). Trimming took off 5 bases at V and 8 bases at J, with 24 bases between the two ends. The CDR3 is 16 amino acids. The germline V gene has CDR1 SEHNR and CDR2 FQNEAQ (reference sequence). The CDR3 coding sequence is TGTGCCAGCAGCGGCCGGGCCCCGCTTGAGGGGGAAGGCTACACCTTC. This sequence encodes CASSGRAPLEGEGYTF.

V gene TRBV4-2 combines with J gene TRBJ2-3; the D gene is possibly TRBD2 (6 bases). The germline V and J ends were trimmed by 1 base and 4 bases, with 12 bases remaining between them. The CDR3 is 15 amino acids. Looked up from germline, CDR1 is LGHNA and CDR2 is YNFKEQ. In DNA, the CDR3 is TGTGCCAGCAGCCAAGGACTAGGAGGAGCAGATACGCAGTATTTT. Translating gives CASSQGLGGADTQYF.

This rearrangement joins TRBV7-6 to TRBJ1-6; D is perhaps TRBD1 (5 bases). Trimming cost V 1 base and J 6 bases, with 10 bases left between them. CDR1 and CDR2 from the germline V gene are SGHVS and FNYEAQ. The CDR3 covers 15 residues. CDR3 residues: CASSLDGASNSPLHF. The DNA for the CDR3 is TGTGCCAGCAGCTTAGATGGGGCGTCTAATTCACCCCTCCACTTT.

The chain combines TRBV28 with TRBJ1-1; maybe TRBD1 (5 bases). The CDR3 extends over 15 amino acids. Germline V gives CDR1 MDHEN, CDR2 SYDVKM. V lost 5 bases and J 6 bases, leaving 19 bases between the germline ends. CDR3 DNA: TGTGCCAGCAGTCCCCGGGACCGGGTTAGGGCTGAAGCTTTCTTT. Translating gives CASSPRDRVRAEAFF.

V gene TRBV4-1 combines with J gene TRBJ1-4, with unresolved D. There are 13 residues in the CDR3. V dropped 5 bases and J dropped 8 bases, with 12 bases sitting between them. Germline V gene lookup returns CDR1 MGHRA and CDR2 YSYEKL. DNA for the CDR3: TGCGCCAGCAGCTACTCGGTTACGGAAAAACTGTTTTTT. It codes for CASSYSVTEKLFF.

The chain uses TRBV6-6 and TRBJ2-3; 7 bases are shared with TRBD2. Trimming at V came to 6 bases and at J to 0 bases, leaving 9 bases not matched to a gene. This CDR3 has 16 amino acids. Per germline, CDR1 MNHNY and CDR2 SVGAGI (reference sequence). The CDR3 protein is CASRPTSGASTDTQYF. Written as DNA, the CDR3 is TGTGCCAGCAGACCCACAAGCGGGGCTAGCACAGATACGCAGTATTTT.

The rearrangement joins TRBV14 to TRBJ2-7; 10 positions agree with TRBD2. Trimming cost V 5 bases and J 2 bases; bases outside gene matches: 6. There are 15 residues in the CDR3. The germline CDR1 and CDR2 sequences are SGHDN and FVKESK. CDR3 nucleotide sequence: TGTGCCAGCAGCTCCGGGACTAGCGTGACCTACGAGCAGTACTTC. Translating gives CASSSGTSVTYEQYF.

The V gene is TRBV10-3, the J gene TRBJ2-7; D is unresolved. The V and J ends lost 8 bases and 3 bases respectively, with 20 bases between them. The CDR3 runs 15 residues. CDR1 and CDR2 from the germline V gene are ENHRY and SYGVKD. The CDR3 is CAISARAERGYEQYF. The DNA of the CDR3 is TGTGCCATCTCTGCCCGGGCGGAGCGCGGCTACGAGCAGTACTTC.

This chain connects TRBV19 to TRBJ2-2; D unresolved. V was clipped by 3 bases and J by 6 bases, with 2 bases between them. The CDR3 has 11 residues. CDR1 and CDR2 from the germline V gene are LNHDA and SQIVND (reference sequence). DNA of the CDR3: TGTGCCAGTAGTATCCCCGGGGAGCTGTTTTTT. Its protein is CASSIPGELFF.

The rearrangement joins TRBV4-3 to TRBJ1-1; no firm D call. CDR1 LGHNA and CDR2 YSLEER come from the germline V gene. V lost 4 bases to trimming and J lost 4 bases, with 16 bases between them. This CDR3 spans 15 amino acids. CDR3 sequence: CASSRLPDESTEAFF. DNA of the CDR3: TGCGCCAGCAGCCGGCTTCCAGATGAGAGCACTGAAGCTTTCTTT.

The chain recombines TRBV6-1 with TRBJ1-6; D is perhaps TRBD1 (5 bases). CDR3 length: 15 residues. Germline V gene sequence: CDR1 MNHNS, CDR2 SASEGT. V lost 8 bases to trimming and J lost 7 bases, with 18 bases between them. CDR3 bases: TGTGCCAGCGGAAGACAGCAATTAGGCAATTCACCCCTCCACTTT. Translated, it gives CASGRQQLGNSPLHF.

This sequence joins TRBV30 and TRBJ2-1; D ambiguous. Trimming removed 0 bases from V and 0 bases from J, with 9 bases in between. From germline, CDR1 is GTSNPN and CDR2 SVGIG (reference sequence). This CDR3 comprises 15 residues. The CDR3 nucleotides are TGTGCCTGGAGTGTTCGCAGGTACTCCTACAATGAGCAGTTCTTC. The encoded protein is CAWSVRRYSYNEQFF.